Detailed here is one T cell receptor beta chain. What it recognizes is unknown. Profiling relied on immunoSEQ multiplex PCR, and the TCRdb table lists in-frame clones only, not all of them. This table has roughly 13,000 clones, just over 55% appearing once. The CDR3 is 15 residues long. V was pared by 1 base and J by 0 bases, with 11 bases between. The germline CDR1 and CDR2 sequences are SGDLS and YYNGEE. These data belong to a study of radiation and T cells in renal cell carcinoma. Study results and limitations: Dominant CDR3 motifs were more common in irradiated tumors than controls.

Treatment meaning: treatment-naive control, cytoreductive nephrectomy. The sequencing here drew on tumor tissue, taken from a patient whose treatment was nephrectomy without radiotherapy. The rearrangement joins TRBV9 to TRBJ2-7; the D gene is possibly TRBD2 (5 bases). This receptor was identified in a man between 45 and 60 years old with renal cell carcinoma. The CDR3, as DNA: TGTGCCAGCAGCGTATATCCGGGGAGCTCCTACGAGCAGTACTTC. This encodes CASSVYPGSSYEQYF.